This is a list of T cell receptor beta chains from one sample in a study of blood T cell repertoires in COVID-19. Measured with immunoSEQ multiplex PCR; TCRdb has only the in-frame clones, and not every one. The data contain approximately 350,000 clones, roughly 87% of them singletons. Sequencing was done on a sample of PBMCs or T cells enriched from blood (not recorded which). These receptors were collected from a woman aged 25-40 years who had recovered from COVID-19. Each CDR3 is given with its conserved first and last residue. D genes are given only for firm matches.

j_call,v_call,d_call,cdr3_aa,cdr3_nt
TRBJ2-3,TRBV29-1,TRBD1,CSVSGTGVGDTQYF,TGCAGCGTTTCCGGGACAGGGGTTGGAGATACGCAGTATTTT
TRBJ2-2,TRBV3-1/TRBV3-2,NA,CASSLPEGPGELFF,TGTGCCAGCAGCCTTCCGGAGGGGCCCGGGGAGCTGTTTTTT
TRBJ1-5,TRBV21-1,NA,CASSNATGDLYSNQPQHF,TGTGCCAGCAGCAATGCGACAGGAGATCTTTATAGCAATCAGCCCCAGCATTTT
TRBJ1-6,TRBV3-1/TRBV3-2,NA,CASSQANRLDSPLHF,TGTGCCAGCAGCCAAGCTAACAGGTTAGATTCACCCCTCCACTTT
TRBJ1-3,TRBV2,TRBD1,CASTGQGSNTIYF,TGTGCCAGCACGGGACAGGGGTCAAACACCATATATTTT
TRBJ2-5,TRBV3-1/TRBV3-2,TRBD2,CASSRLAEETQYF,TGTGCCAGCAGCCGACTAGCAGAAGAGACCCAGTACTTC
TRBJ2-3,TRBV6-4,TRBD2,CASMGLAGYTTDTQYF,TGTGCCAGCATGGGACTAGCGGGTTACACCACAGATACGCAGTATTTT
TRBJ2-7,TRBV6-6,TRBD2,CASTIGLAGSYEQYF,TGTGCCAGCACTATAGGACTAGCGGGATCCTACGAGCAGTACTTC
TRBJ2-7,TRBV19,NA,CASSIDPRDEQYF,TGTGCCAGTAGTATAGATCCCAGGGACGAGCAGTACTTC
TRBJ1-2,TRBV9,TRBD1,CASSVEGTGDGYTF,TGTGCCAGCAGCGTAGAAGGGACAGGGGATGGCTACACCTTC
TRBJ1-3,TRBV19,NA,CASSTYSGNTIYF,TGTGCCAGTAGTACCTACAGTGGAAACACCATATATTTT
TRBJ2-7,TRBV11-2,NA,CASSLMSSYEQYF,TGTGCCAGCAGCTTGATGAGCTCCTACGAGCAGTACTTC
TRBJ1-2,TRBV5-4,NA,CASSLDRFNYGYTF,TGTGCCAGCAGCTTGGACAGATTTAACTATGGCTACACCTTC
TRBJ2-3,TRBV7-8,TRBD2,CASSLGSELAETTDTQYF,TGTGCCAGCAGCTTAGGATCCGAACTAGCGGAGACCACAGATACGCAGTATTTT
TRBJ2-3,TRBV19,TRBD1,CASRPQGASTDTQYF,TGTGCCAGTCGCCCCCAGGGGGCGAGCACAGATACGCAGTATTTT
TRBJ2-1,TRBV19,TRBD2,CASSRGEGNEQFF,TGTGCCAGTAGTAGGGGGGAGGGGAATGAGCAGTTCTTC
TRBJ2-7,TRBV7-9,NA,CASSLSRGGEQYF,TGTGCCAGCAGCTTATCCAGGGGTGGCGAGCAGTACTTC
TRBJ1-2,TRBV5-1,TRBD1,CASSKTGTGPNYGYTF,TGCGCCAGCAGCAAGACCGGGACAGGGCCTAACTATGGCTACACCTTC